This TCR beta chain was found in a study of early T cells in non-severe SARS-CoV-2 infection. For the study at large: Chains were not paired, and sequencing was done on bulk RNA from unsorted whole blood.

This clonotype has ten or more counts. The CDR3 consists of 11 residues. Germline V CDR1 and CDR2: MNHEY, SVGEGT. V lost 5 bases to trimming and J lost 2 bases, with 0 bases between them. MiXCR, run by TCRdb on the 5' RACE reads, gives a single entry per CDR3 protein. The sample carries under 20,000 distinct CDR3 sequences, more than 4% recorded once. The sample was whole blood. The chain combines TRBV6-2 or TRBV6-3 with TRBJ2-2; no firm D call. The origin of this receptor is an adult who was a healthcare worker with PCR-confirmed SARS-CoV-2 infection or an uninfected control (not recorded which). CDR3 sequence: CASSNTGELFF. The CDR3 DNA is TGTGCCAGCAGTAACACCGGGGAGCTGTTTTTT.